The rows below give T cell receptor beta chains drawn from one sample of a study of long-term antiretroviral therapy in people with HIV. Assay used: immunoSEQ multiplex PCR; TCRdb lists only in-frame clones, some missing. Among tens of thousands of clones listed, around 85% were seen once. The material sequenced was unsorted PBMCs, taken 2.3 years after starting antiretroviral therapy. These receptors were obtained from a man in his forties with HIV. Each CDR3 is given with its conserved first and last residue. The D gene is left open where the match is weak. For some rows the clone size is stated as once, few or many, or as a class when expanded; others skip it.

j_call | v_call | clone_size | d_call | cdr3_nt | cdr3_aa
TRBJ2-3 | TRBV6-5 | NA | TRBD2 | TGTGCCAGCAGTTTGAGTAGCGGGAGACCCCCAGATACGCAGTATTTT | CASSLSSGRPPDTQYF
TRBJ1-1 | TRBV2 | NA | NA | TGTGCCAGCAGTAAAGACAGACCTGAGAACACTGAAGCTTTCTTT | CASSKDRPENTEAFF
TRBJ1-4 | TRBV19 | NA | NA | TGTGCCAGTAGTAGGAGTATAGGAAGTGAAAAACTGTTTTTT | CASSRSIGSEKLFF
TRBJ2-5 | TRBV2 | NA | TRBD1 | TGTGCCAGCAGTGAAGGGACAGGGTACGAAGAGACCCAGTACTTC | CASSEGTGYEETQYF
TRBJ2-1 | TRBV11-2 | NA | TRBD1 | TGTGCCAGCAGCTTACGGACAGGGAATGAGCAGTTCTTC | CASSLRTGNEQFF
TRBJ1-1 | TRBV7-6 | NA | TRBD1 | TGTGCCAGCAGCTTAGTGGCAGGGGGCTTAAGGAACACTGAAGCTTTCTTT | CASSLVAGGLRNTEAFF
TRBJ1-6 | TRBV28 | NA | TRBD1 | TGTGCCAGCAGTGCCGGGACAGGGGTTTCACCCCTCCACTTT | CASSAGTGVSPLHF
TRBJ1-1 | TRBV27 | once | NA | TGTGCCAGCAGTCCCGTGGGGGAGGGTCGTACTGAAGCTTTCTTT | CASSPVGEGRTEAFF
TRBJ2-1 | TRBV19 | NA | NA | TGTGCCAGTAGTATAGTTCAGCTCCCGTACAATGAGCAGTTCTTC | CASSIVQLPYNEQFF
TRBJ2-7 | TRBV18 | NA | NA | TGTGCCAGCTCCCCCGACAGAGCATCCTCCGAGCAGTACTTC | CASSPDRASSEQYF
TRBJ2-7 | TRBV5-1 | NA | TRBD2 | TGCGCCAGCAGCAAGGGACTAGCGGGAAGCGAGCAGTACTTC | CASSKGLAGSEQYF
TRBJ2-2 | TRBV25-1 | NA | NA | TGTGCCAGCACCCAGGACAGCACCGGGGAGCTGTTTTTT | CASTQDSTGELFF
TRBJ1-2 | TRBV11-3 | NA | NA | TGTGCCAGCAGCTTGGACCAAACAGGATATGGCTACACCTTC | CASSLDQTGYGYTF
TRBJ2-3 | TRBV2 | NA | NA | TGTGCCAGCAGTGAAGAGACAGACGCCACAGATACGCAGTATTTT | CASSEETDATDTQYF
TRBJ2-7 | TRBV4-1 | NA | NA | TGCGCCAGCAGCCAAGTCCTCTACTACGAGCAGTACTTC | CASSQVLYYEQYF
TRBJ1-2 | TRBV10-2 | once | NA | TGCGCCAGCAGTGACAGATCCAACTATGGCTACACCTTC | CASSDRSNYGYTF
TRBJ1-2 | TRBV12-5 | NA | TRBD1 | TGTGCTAGTGGTTTCCTCACCCAGGGGGCGCATGGCTACACCTTC | CASGFLTQGAHGYTF
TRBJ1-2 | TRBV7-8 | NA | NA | TGTGCCAGCAGCCCCGTCCAGGGACTGCCCCGCTATGGCTACACCTTC | CASSPVQGLPRYGYTF
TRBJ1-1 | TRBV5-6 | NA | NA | TGTGCCAGCTCCAATGGGAACACTGAAGCTTTCTTT | CASSNGNTEAFF
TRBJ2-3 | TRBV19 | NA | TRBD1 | TGTGCCAGTAGCGCGACAGGGGCGGCAGATACGCAGTATTTT | CASSATGAADTQYF
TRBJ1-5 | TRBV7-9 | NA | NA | TGTGCCAGCAGCTTAGGTGATCAGCCCCAGCATTTT | CASSLGDQPQHF
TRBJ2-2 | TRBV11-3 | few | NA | TGTGCCAGCAGCTTAGCCGCAGGCTCGAACACCGGGGAGCTGTTTTTT | CASSLAAGSNTGELFF
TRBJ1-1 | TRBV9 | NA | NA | TGTGCCAGCAGCGTAGGAGGGGGTATTATGAACACTGAAGCTTTCTTT | CASSVGGGIMNTEAFF
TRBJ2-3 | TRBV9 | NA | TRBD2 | TGTGCCAGCAGCGTAGGGGGTAGCGGGAGATCGGATACGCAGTATTTT | CASSVGGSGRSDTQYF
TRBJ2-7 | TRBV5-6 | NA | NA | TGTGCCAGCAGCTTAGTAAGGACTCCTGCCCACGAGCAGTACTTC | CASSLVRTPAHEQYF
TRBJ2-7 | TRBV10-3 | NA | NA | TGTGCCATCAGTGAGTCTAGGGCCTCGTACGAGCAGTACTTC | CAISESRASYEQYF
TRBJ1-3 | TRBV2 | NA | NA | TGTGCCAGCGGGCAGGGCTCTGGAAACACCATATATTTT | CASGQGSGNTIYF
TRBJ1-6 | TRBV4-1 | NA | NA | TGCGCCAGCAGCCTCGCACTGGGGGGGGATAATTCACCCCTCCACTTT | CASSLALGGDNSPLHF
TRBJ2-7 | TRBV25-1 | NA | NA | TGTGCCACCCCCCCGGCCGGCAGGAGCTCCTACGAGCAGTACTTC | CATPPAGRSSYEQYF
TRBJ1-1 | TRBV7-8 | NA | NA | TGTGCCAGCAGCCCGAACGCAGGGTACACTGAAGCTTTCTTT | CASSPNAGYTEAFF
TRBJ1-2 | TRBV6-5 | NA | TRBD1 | TGTGCCAGCAGTGTTACAGGGGGCGTCGGCTATGGCTACACCTTC | CASSVTGGVGYGYTF
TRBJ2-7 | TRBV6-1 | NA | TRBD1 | TGTGCCAGCAGTGGTGGGACAGGGGGCTACGAGCAGTACTTC | CASSGGTGGYEQYF
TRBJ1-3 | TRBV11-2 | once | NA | TGTGCCAGCAGCTTACACCCTGCAGTAGTGAACACCATATATTTT | CASSLHPAVVNTIYF
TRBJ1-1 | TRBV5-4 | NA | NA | TGTGCCAGCAGCTTGGAAGCCACCGAGGCTGAAGCTTTCTTT | CASSLEATEAEAFF
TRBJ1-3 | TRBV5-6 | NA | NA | TGTGCCAGCAGCTTACCGGGGTTAAACACCATATATTTT | CASSLPGLNTIYF
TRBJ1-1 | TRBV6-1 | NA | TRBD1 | TGTGCCAGCAGTGACGCCCGACAGGGGAGCACTGAAGCTTTCTTT | CASSDARQGSTEAFF
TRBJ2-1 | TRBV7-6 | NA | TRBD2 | TGTGCCAGCAGCTTAGAAATAGCGGGAGTTTACAATGAGCAGTTCTTC | CASSLEIAGVYNEQFF
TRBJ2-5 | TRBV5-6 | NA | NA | TGTGCCAGCAGCCTCAAGGGTGCAGGGAGGCAAGAGACCCAGTACTTC | CASSLKGAGRQETQYF
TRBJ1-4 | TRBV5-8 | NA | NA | TGTGCCACCCATAGGGGTAGGAATGAAAAACTGTTTTTT | CATHRGRNEKLFF
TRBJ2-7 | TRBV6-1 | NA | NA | TGTGCCAGCAGTGAAACCGGAAACTGGGCAGATCCTTACGAGCAGTACTTC | CASSETGNWADPYEQYF
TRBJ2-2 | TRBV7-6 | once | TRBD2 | TGTGCCAGCAGCTTGGGACTAGCGGCAAACACCGGGGAGCTGTTTTTT | CASSLGLAANTGELFF
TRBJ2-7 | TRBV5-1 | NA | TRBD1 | TGCGCCAGCAGCTTAACCGGGACAGTGTACGAGCAGTACTTC | CASSLTGTVYEQYF
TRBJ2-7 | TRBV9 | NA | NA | TGTGCCAGCAGCGTAGGAGGCAGCTCCTACGAGCAGTACTTC | CASSVGGSSYEQYF
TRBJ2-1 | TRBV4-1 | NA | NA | TGCGCCAGCAGCCTAACCGGGACGGTTATCTACAATGAGCAGTTCTTC | CASSLTGTVIYNEQFF